This is a list of T cell receptor beta chains from one sample in a study of human T cells and chemical hapten exposure. TCRdb re-called the RACE reads through MiXCR, storing one row per CDR3 protein. The table has 85,000 to 90,000 distinct CDR3 sequences, nearly 10% seen once. The sequenced sample was whole blood, obtained in connection with sensitization to the hapten diphenylcyclopropenone (DPC). The receptors were gathered from a woman in her 40s with alopecia areata. Some clones in this sample may be carry-over from other donors' samples. Each CDR3 is given with its conserved first and last residue. The D gene is left open where the match is weak. Clone sizes are given selectively: once, few, many, or a class where the clone is expanded.

V gene	J gene	clone size	D gene	CDR3 protein	CDR3 DNA
TRBV12-3/TRBV12-4	TRBJ2-1	few	NA	CASRRDSTVDEQFF	TGTGCCAGCAGACGGGACTCTACAGTGGATGAGCAGTTCTTC
TRBV5-1	TRBJ2-7	many	NA	CASSVPGFSYEQYF	TGCGCCAGCAGCGTCCCGGGATTTTCCTACGAGCAGTACTTC
TRBV9	TRBJ1-1	NA	NA	CASSVDPGPDTEAFF	TGTGCCAGCAGCGTAGATCCGGGTCCTGACACTGAAGCTTTCTTT
TRBV7-6	TRBJ1-1	NA	NA	CASSLAKGGAEAFF	TGTGCCAGCAGCTTAGCGAAGGGCGGGGCTGAAGCTTTCTTT
TRBV3-1	TRBJ1-3	many	NA	CASSVDNSENTIYF	TGTGCCAGCAGCGTAGACAACTCTGAAAACACCATATATTTT
TRBV6-2/TRBV6-3	TRBJ1-3	few	TRBD1	CASSPSRQGRSSGNTIYF	TGTGCCAGCAGCCCAAGCCGACAGGGTAGAAGCTCTGGAAACACCATATATTTT
TRBV7-8	TRBJ2-5	NA	NA	CASSSEMGGPETQYF	TGTGCCAGCAGCTCGGAAATGGGGGGGCCGGAGACCCAGTACTTC
TRBV20-1	TRBJ1-2	many	NA	CSASRVRDYGYTF	TGCAGTGCTAGCCGTGTCAGGGACTATGGCTACACCTTC
TRBV28	TRBJ2-7	few	NA	CASSHAGSGYEQYF	TGTGCCAGCAGCCATGCAGGGAGTGGGTACGAGCAGTACTTC
TRBV27	TRBJ1-2	few	NA	CASSLARQNYGYTF	TGTGCCAGCAGTCTAGCCCGACAGAACTATGGCTACACCTTC
TRBV7-2	TRBJ1-2	NA	NA	CASSLGVGSGYGYTF	TGTGCCAGCAGCTTAGGGGTAGGGAGCGGCTATGGCTACACCTTC
TRBV20-1	TRBJ1-1	many	NA	CSARAGLGPEVKTEAFF	TGCAGTGCGCGAGCGGGATTGGGGCCGGAGGTGAAAACTGAAGCTTTCTTT
TRBV19	TRBJ2-2	NA	TRBD2	CASGSGGANTGELFF	TGTGCCAGCGGTAGCGGGGGGGCGAACACCGGGGAGCTGTTTTTT
TRBV7-9	TRBJ2-4	many	NA	CASSYTGVGAKNIQYF	TGTGCCAGCAGCTACACAGGTGTAGGAGCCAAAAACATTCAGTACTTC
TRBV5-1	TRBJ2-1	many	TRBD1	CASSGSGQGANEQFF	TGCGCCAGCAGCGGATCGGGACAGGGGGCAAATGAGCAGTTCTTC
TRBV5-1	TRBJ1-2	few	TRBD1	CASLAGPGGSGYTF	TGCGCCAGCTTGGCGGGTCCAGGGGGCTCTGGCTACACCTTC
TRBV11-2	TRBJ1-4	many	TRBD1	CASSSDRARTEKLFF	TGTGCCAGCAGCTCTGACAGGGCGAGGACCGAAAAACTGTTTTTT
TRBV18	TRBJ1-4	NA	NA	CASSPPRGGSNEKLFF	TGTGCCAGCTCACCACCGAGGGGAGGCTCAAATGAAAAACTGTTTTTT
TRBV5-1	TRBJ1-2	few	NA	CASSLGGQLYGYTF	TGCGCCAGCAGCTTGGGAGGACAGCTCTATGGCTACACCTTC
TRBV7-9	TRBJ2-7	NA	NA	CASSPGVLYEQYF	TGTGCCAGCAGCCCGGGAGTGCTCTACGAGCAGTACTTC
TRBV4-1	TRBJ2-4	few	NA	CASSQDWTLPAGNIQYF	TGCGCCAGCAGCCAGGACTGGACCCTCCCTGCGGGAAACATTCAGTACTTC
TRBV11-3	TRBJ2-5	few	TRBD2	CASSLGASGAQETQYF	TGTGCCAGCAGCTTAGGAGCTAGCGGGGCCCAAGAGACCCAGTACTTC
TRBV20-1	TRBJ1-1	once	TRBD1	CSAKKQPGTEYMNTEAFF	TGCAGTGCTAAGAAACAACCCGGGACAGAATACATGAACACTGAAGCTTTCTTT
TRBV6-2/TRBV6-3	TRBJ2-7	NA	TRBD1	CASSLDRGHEQYF	TGTGCCAGCAGCTTGGACAGGGGCCACGAGCAGTACTTC
TRBV15	TRBJ2-5	many	NA	CATSRAGVETQYF	TGTGCCACCAGCAGAGCGGGGGTGGAGACCCAGTACTTC
TRBV7-2	TRBJ2-7	few	NA	CASSADGGLSYEQYF	TGTGCCAGCAGCGCCGACGGGGGGCTCTCCTACGAGCAGTACTTC
TRBV5-1	TRBJ2-3	many	TRBD2	CASSLGSSGILTDTQYF	TGCGCCAGCAGCTTGGGCTCTAGCGGGATTCTCACAGATACGCAGTATTTT
TRBV20-1	TRBJ1-4	NA	NA	CSAGDRALANEKLFF	TGCAGTGCTGGGGACCGGGCCTTAGCTAATGAAAAACTGTTTTTT
TRBV7-9	TRBJ2-6	NA	NA	CASSPPLAGANVLTF	TGTGCCAGCAGCCCCCCCCTGGCTGGGGCCAACGTCCTGACTTTC
TRBV29-1	TRBJ1-1	NA	NA	CSVEPSAFF	TGCAGCGTTGAGCCTTCGGCTTTCTTT
TRBV7-2	TRBJ1-6	few	NA	CASSLDLSSYNSPLHF	TGTGCCAGCAGCTTAGACCTAAGCTCCTATAATTCACCCCTCCACTTT
TRBV6-2/TRBV6-3	TRBJ2-7	NA	NA	CASSYLGTPYEQYF	TGTGCCAGCAGTTACTTGGGTACGCCCTACGAGCAGTACTTC
TRBV7-2	TRBJ2-2	NA	TRBD2	CASSTQPIAGGYTGELFF	TGTGCCAGCAGCACACAACCGATAGCGGGGGGGTACACCGGGGAGCTGTTTTTT
TRBV28	TRBJ2-3	many	TRBD1	CASTYRTGGADTQYF	TGTGCCAGCACCTACCGGACAGGCGGAGCAGATACGCAGTATTTT
TRBV14	TRBJ1-1	many	NA	CASSQRQAAHTEAFF	TGTGCCAGCAGCCAGAGACAGGCCGCACACACTGAAGCTTTCTTT
TRBV27	TRBJ2-4	few	NA	CASSLYRQNIQYF	TGTGCCAGCAGTTTATATCGCCAAAACATTCAGTACTTC
TRBV27	TRBJ2-6	many	NA	CATISGANVLTF	TGTGCCACCATCTCTGGGGCCAACGTCCTGACTTTC
TRBV23-1	TRBJ2-6	NA	TRBD1	CASSQSCCSRDRASSGANVLTF	TGCGCCAGCAGTCAATCATGTTGTTCGCGAGACAGGGCTTCCTCTGGGGCCAACGTCCTGACTTTC
TRBV29-1	TRBJ1-2	few	NA	CSVVFLGTREDGYTF	TGCAGCGTTGTATTTCTAGGGACCAGGGAGGATGGCTACACCTTC
TRBV7-8	TRBJ1-1	many	TRBD1	CASSFEDRRNTEAFF	TGTGCCAGCAGCTTTGAGGACAGGCGGAACACTGAAGCTTTCTTT
TRBV20-1	TRBJ2-7	NA	TRBD1	CSAPSDRGYVYEQYF	TGCAGTGCTCCTTCCGACAGGGGTTACGTCTACGAGCAGTACTTC